This T cell receptor beta chain was captured in a study of cytomegalovirus exposure and HLA in healthy donors. On the study more broadly: Findings of an earlier analysis included roughly 120 million unique TCR beta sequences from some 190 million T cells.

Germline CDR1 reads SGHVS; CDR2 reads FNYEAQ. Trimming pared 4 bases from V and 6 bases from J, leaving 13 bases between. This CDR3 is built from 14 residues. 13 Jbeta primers and 60 Vbeta primers were used for the PCR. The authors' processing: In a later analysis, the count reached some 73 million unique TCR beta chains, with around 11 million shared. TCRdb keeps only in-frame clones here, not all; method: immunoSEQ multiplex PCR. V, J and clone size reflect that table, while D and trimming were determined from the DNA. The repertoire includes some 200,000 clones, roughly 84% of them detected once, and 1.1% to 1.5% sits in the top ten. With respect to this clone: The antigen remains unidentified.

Study results and limitations: With later analysis, a missense DCLRE1C variant became linked to TCR beta V- and J-gene trimming. In a later analysis, HLA-C alleles had the fewest associated TCRs, DRB1 alleles the most.

Input material: PBMCs. The J gene is TRBJ2-1, the V gene TRBV7-6, with TRBD2 as a possible D gene (6 bases). This clonotype was obtained from a girl aged 10 to 17 in good health and CMV-seronegative. The CDR3 DNA follows: TGTGCCAGCAGCTCCGGAGGGCCGGGCAATGAGCAGTTCTTC. This gives the protein CASSSGGPGNEQFF.